One sample yielded the 8 T cell receptor beta chains listed below, sequenced in a study of T cells in Graves' hyperthyroidism and ophthalmopathy. TCR beta CDR3 regions were amplified from RNA. First-round RT-PCR targeting the TCR CDR3 was performed with the HTBI primer set. Each CDR3 protein gets one entry after TCRdb re-called the multiplex PCR reads with MiXCR. This table holds a few hundred thousand distinct CDR3 sequences, about a sixth found once. Sequencing was performed on blood. The receptors originated from a woman in her forties with Graves' ophthalmopathy.

Many counts were recorded for this clonotype. The chain couples TRBV7-9 to TRBJ1-3; D is unresolved. Germline lookup yields CDR1 SEHNR and CDR2 FQNEAQ (reference sequence). Trimming stripped 8 bases from V and 4 bases from J, with 18 bases between. The CDR3 contains 15 residues. CDR3: CASSPDGLLGNTIYF. The DNA of the CDR3 is TGTGCCAGCTCACCAGACGGGCTTTTGGGAAACACCATATATTTT.

The rearrangement uses TRBV5-1 and TRBJ2-7, with 8 bases fitting TRBD2. Germline loops: CDR1 SGHRS, CDR2 YFSETQ. The CDR3 runs 15 residues. V lost 1 base, J lost 6 bases, and 9 bases stayed unmatched. This CDR3 reads CASSLWREVSGEQYF. For the CDR3, the DNA is TGCGCCAGCAGCTTGTGGCGGGAGGTGTCGGGCGAGCAGTACTTC.

V is TRBV15 and J is TRBJ2-2; a weak D match, TRBD2 (7 bases). Trimming pared 3 bases from V and 4 bases from J, leaving 12 bases between. This CDR3 has 15 amino acids. The germline gives CDR1 LNHNV, CDR2 YYDKDF (reference sequence). The chain's CDR3 is CATSSLRGGTGELFF. CDR3 coding DNA: TGTGCCACCAGCAGCTTAAGGGGGGGCACCGGGGAGCTGTTTTTT.

Ten or more counts support this clonotype. The chain has TRBV19 and TRBJ2-5; D perhaps matches TRBD2 (6 bases). V lost 5 bases and J lost 4, with 14 bases in between. The germline CDR1 and CDR2 sequences are LNHDA and SQIVND (reference sequence). The CDR3 is made up of 14 amino acids. CDR3 nucleotide sequence: TGTGCCAGTAGTGCGGGACGGCCATCAGAGACCCAGTACTTC. It yields the protein CASSAGRPSETQYF. The complete variable domain, with remaining parts taken from reference TRBV19 and TRBJ2-5, reads DGGITQSPKYLFRKEGQNVTLSCEQNLNHDAMYWYRQDPGQGLRLIYYSQIVNDFQKGDIAEGYSVSREKKESFPLTVTSAQKNPTAFYLCASSAGRPSETQYFGPGTRLLVL.

This clonotype was counted many times. The chain uses TRBV2 and TRBJ2-7, with a possible D match to TRBD2 (6 bases). The CDR3 totals 14 residues. Germline V gene data show CDR1 as SNHLY and CDR2 as FYNNEI. V was trimmed by 7 bases and J by 3 bases, leaving 16 bases between them. The CDR3 loop reads CASKYRGLDYEQYF. Written as DNA, the CDR3 is TGTGCCAGCAAGTATCGGGGGTTGGACTACGAGCAGTACTTC.

This clonotype occurred many times. V gene TRBV30 combines with J gene TRBJ1-5; D might be TRBD1 (6 bases). The ends were cut back, 7 bases at V and 1 base at J, with 14 bases in the middle. The germline V gene encodes CDR1 GTSNPN and CDR2 SVGIG (reference sequence). The CDR3 runs to 14 residues. The CDR3 region has the DNA TGTGCCTTATCACAGGGAGCCAGCAATCAGCCCCAGCATTTT. Amino acids: CALSQGASNQPQHF. Together with reference TRBV30 and TRBJ1-5, the CDR3 gives the full variable domain: SQTIHQWPATLVQPVGSPLSLECTVEGTSNPNLYWYRQAAGRGLQLLFYSVGIGQISSEVPQNLSASRPQDRQFILSSKKLLLSDSGFYLCALSQGASNQPQHFGDGTRLSIL.

This clonotype was recorded a few times. V and J are TRBV6-1 and TRBJ2-2, with 13 bases identical to TRBD2. This CDR3 comprises 16 residues. V gave up 6 bases and J gave up 2 bases; unmatched junction bases: 3. Germline CDR1 reads MNHNS; CDR2 reads SASEGT. Here the CDR3 DNA reads TGTGCCAGCAGCCGGGGACTAGCGGGAAACACCGGGGAGCTGTTTTTT. Translating it yields CASSRGLAGNTGELFF.

This clonotype came up many times. V usage is TRBV11-2 and J usage is TRBJ2-7, with D possibly being TRBD2 (7 bases). This CDR3 has 14 residues. The V end was cut by 6 bases, the J end by 0 bases, with 12 bases between. Germline CDR1 SGHAT, CDR2 FQNNGV. DNA for the CDR3: TGTGCCAGCAGAGGGGGGGGTAGCTCCTACGAGCAGTACTTC. It encodes CASRGGGSSYEQYF.